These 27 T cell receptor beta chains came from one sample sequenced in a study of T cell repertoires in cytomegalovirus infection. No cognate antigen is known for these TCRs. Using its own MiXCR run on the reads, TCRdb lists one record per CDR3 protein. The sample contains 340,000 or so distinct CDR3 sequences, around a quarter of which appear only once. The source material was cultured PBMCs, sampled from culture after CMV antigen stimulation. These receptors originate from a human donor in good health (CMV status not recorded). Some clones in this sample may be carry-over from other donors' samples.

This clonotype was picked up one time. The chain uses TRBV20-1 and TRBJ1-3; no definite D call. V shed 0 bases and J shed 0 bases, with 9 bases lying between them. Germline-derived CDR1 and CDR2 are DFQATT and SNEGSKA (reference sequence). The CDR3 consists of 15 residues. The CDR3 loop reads CSARDRALSGNTIYF. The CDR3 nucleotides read TGCAGTGCTAGAGATAGGGCACTCTCTGGAAACACCATATATTTT.

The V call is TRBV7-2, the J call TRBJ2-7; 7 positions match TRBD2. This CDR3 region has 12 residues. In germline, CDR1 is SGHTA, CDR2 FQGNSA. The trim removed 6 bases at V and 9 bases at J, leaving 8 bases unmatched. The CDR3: CASSSGGSTQYF. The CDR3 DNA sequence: TGTGCCAGCAGTAGCGGCGGGAGTACGCAGTACTTC.

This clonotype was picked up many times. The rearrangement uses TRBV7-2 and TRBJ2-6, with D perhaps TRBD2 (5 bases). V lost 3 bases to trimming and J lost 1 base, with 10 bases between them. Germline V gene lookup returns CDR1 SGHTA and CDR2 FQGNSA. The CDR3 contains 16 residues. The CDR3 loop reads CASSFGVRSGANVLTF. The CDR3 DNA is TGTGCCAGCAGCTTCGGGGTCAGGTCTGGGGCCAACGTCCTGACTTTC.

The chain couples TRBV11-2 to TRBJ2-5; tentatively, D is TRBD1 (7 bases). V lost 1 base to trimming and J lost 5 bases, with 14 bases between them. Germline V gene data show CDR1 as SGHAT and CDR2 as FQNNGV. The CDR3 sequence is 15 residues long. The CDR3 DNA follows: TGTGCCAGCAGCTTAGCAGGGGGGTATAAGGAGACCCAGTACTTC. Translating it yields CASSLAGGYKETQYF.

In DNA, the CDR3 is TGTGCCAGCAGTTTTATATTACTAGCGGGAGAGTACAATGAGCAGTTCTTC. It yields the protein CASSFILLAGEYNEQFF. V gene TRBV12-3 or TRBV12-4 combines with J gene TRBJ2-1; 11 nucleotides agree with TRBD2. This CDR3 has 17 amino acids. Trimming cost V 3 bases and J 4 bases; bases outside gene matches: 8.

The CDR3 sequence is CASSQERLFTDTQYF. CDR3 coding DNA: TGCGCCAGCAGCCAAGAACGGCTATTCACAGATACGCAGTATTTT. The chain uses TRBV4-1 and TRBJ2-3; D is ambiguous. The CDR3 runs to 15 residues. Germline V CDR1 and CDR2: MGHRA, YSYEKL. The V and J ends lost 0 bases and 2 bases respectively, with 9 bases between them.

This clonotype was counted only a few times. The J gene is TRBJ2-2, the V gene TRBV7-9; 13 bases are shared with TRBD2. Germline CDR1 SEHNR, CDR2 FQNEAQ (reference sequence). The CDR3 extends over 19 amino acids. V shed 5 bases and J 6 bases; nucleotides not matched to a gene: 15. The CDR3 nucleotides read TGTGCCAGCAGCCCCCGGATGAATAAGACTAGCGGGAGGTCCGGGGAGCTGTTTTTT. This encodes CASSPRMNKTSGRSGELFF.

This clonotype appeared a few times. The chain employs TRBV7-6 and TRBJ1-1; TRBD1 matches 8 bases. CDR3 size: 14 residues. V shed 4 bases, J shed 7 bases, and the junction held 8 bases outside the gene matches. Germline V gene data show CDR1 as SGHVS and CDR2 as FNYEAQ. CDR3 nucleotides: TGTGCCAGCAGCTCCCAGGACAGGGTCCTTGAAGCTTTCTTT. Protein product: CASSSQDRVLEAFF.

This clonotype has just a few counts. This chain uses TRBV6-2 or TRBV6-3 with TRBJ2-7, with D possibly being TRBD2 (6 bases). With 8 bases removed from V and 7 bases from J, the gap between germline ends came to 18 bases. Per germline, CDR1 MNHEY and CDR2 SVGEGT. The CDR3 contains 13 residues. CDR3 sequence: CASLAGGLGEQYV. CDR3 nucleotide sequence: TGTGCCAGCCTTGCCGGAGGGTTGGGGGAGCAGTACGTC.

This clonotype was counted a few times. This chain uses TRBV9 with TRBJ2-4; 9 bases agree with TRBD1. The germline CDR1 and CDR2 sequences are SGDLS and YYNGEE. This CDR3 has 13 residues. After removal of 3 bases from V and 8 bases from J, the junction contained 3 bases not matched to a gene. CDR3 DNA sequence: TGTGCCAGCAGCGGAAGGACAGGGGACATTCAGTACTTC. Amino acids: CASSGRTGDIQYF.

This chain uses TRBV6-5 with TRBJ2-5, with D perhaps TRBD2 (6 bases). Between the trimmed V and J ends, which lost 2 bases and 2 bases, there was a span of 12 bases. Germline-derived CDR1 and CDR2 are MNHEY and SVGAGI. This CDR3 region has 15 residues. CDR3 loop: CASSYVAETQETQYF. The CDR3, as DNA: TGTGCCAGCAGTTACGTAGCGGAGACGCAAGAGACCCAGTACTTC.

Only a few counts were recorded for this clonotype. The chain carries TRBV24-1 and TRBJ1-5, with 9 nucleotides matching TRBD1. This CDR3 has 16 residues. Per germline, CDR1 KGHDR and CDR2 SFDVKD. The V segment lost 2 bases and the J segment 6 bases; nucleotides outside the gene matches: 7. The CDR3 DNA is TGTGCCACCAGTGATTCCGGGACAGGGAGTGGTCAGCCCCAGCATTTT. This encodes CATSDSGTGSGQPQHF.

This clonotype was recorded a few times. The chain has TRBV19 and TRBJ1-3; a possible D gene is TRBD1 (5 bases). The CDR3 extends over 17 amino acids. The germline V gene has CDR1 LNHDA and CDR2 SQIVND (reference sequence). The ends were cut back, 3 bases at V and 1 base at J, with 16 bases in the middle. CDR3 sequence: CASSIGRAGLSGNTIYF. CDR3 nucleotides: TGTGCCAGTAGTATCGGGCGGGCAGGGCTTTCTGGAAACACCATATATTTT. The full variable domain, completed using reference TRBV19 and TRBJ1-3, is DGGITQSPKYLFRKEGQNVTLSCEQNLNHDAMYWYRQDPGQGLRLIYYSQIVNDFQKGDIAEGYSVSREKKESFPLTVTSAQKNPTAFYLCASSIGRAGLSGNTIYFGEGSWLTVV.

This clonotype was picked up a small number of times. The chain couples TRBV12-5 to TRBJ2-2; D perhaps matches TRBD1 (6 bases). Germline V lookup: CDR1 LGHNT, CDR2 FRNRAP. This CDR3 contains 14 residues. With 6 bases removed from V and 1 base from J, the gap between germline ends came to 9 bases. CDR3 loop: CASGKDRNTGELFF. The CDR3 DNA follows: TGTGCTAGTGGAAAGGACAGGAACACCGGGGAGCTGTTTTTT.

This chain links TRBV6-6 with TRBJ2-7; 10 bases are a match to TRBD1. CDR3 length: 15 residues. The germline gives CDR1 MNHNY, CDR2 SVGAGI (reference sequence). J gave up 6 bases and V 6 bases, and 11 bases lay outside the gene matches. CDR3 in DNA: TGTGCCAGCAGCCGGGCCGGGACAGGGGTACTCGAGCAGTACGTC. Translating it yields CASSRAGTGVLEQYV.

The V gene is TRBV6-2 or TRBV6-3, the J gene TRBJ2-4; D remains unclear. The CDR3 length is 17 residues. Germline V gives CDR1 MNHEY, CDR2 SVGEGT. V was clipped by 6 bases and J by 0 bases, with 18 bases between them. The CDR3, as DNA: TGTGCCAGCAGCCGCTTCTGGACGGGTATAGCCAAAAACATTCAGTACTTC. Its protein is CASSRFWTGIAKNIQYF.

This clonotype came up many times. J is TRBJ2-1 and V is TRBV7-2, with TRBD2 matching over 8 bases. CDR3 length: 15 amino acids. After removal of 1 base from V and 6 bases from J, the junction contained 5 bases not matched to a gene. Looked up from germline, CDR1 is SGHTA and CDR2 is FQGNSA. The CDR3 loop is CASSLELAASNEQFF. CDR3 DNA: TGTGCCAGCAGCTTAGAACTAGCGGCCTCCAATGAGCAGTTCTTC.

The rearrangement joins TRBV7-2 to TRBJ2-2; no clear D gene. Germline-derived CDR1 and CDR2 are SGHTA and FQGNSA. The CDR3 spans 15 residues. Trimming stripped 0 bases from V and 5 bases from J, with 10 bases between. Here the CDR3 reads CASSLAGIGTGELFF. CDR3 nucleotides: TGTGCCAGCAGCTTAGCTGGGATTGGGACCGGGGAGCTGTTTTTT.

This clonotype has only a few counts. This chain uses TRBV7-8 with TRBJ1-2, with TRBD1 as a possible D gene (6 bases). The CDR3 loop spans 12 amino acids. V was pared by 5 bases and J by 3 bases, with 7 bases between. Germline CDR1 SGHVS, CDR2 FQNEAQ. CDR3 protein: CASSPGDYGYTF. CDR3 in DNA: TGTGCCAGCAGCCCAGGGGACTATGGCTACACCTTC.

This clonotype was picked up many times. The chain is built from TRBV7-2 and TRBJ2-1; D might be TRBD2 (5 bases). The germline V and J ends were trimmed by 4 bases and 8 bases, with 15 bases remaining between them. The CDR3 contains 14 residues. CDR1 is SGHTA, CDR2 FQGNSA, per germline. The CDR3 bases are TGTGCCAGCAGCTCCGCGGGCCTGAACCATGAGCAGTTCTTC. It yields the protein CASSSAGLNHEQFF.

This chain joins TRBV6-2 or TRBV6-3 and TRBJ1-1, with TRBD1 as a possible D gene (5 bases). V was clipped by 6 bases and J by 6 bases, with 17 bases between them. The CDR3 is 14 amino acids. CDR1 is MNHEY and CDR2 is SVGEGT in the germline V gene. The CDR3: CASRRDPDNPEAFF. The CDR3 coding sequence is TGTGCCAGCAGACGGGACCCGGACAACCCTGAAGCTTTCTTT.

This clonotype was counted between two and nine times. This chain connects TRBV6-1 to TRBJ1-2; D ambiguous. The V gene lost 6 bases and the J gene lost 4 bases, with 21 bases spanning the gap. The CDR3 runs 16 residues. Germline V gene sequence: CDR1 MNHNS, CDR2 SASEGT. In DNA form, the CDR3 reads TGTGCCAGCAGCGACCCGGGAGGGCACGGCGTCTATGGCTACACCTTC. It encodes CASSDPGGHGVYGYTF.

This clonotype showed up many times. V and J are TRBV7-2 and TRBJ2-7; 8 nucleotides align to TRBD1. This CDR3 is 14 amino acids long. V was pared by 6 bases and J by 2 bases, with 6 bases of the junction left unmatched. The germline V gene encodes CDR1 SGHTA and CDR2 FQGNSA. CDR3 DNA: TGTGCCAGCAGACCGGACAGGGTCCCCTACGAGCAGTACTTC. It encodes CASRPDRVPYEQYF.

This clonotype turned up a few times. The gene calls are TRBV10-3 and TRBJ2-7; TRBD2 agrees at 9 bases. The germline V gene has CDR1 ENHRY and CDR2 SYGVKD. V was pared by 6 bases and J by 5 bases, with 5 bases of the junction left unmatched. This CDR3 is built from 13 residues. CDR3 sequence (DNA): TGTGCCATCAGCGGGACTAGCTTAAACGAGCAGTACGTC. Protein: CAISGTSLNEQYV.

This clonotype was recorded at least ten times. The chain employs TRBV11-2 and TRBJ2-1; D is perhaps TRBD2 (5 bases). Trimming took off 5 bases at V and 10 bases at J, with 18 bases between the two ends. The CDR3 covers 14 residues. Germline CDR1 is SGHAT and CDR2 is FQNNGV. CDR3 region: CASSEGLRPGEQFF. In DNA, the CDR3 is TGTGCCAGCAGCGAGGGCCTAAGGCCCGGCGAGCAGTTCTTC.

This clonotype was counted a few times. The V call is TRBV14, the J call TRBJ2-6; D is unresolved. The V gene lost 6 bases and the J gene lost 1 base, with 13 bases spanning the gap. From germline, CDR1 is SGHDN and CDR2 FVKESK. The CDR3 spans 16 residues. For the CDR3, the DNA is TGTGCCAGCAGTCTTGCACACCTTTCTGGGGCCAACGTCCTGACTTTC. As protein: CASSLAHLSGANVLTF.

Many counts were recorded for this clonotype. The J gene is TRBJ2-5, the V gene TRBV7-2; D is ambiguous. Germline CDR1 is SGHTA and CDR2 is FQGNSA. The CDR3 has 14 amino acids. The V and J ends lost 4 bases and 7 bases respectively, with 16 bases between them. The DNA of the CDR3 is TGTGCCAGCAGCTCTACTGCCTTAATGGGGACCCAGTACTTC. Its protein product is CASSSTALMGTQYF.